This TCR beta chain emerged from a study of T cell responses to AZD1222 COVID-19 vaccine. On the study more broadly: Doses given second, at about 4 or about 12 weeks, were pooled.

The method was immunoSEQ multiplex PCR; TCRdb's version includes in-frame clones alone and lacks a portion of them. The sample lists 130,000 or so clones; around 84% were seen once. The length of the CDR3 is 16 residues. Germline V gene sequence: CDR1 SEHNR, CDR2 FQNEAQ (reference sequence). The V end was cut by 6 bases, the J end by 4 bases, with 22 bases between. The genes are TRBV7-9 and TRBJ2-7; weak D call: TRBD1 (6 bases). This sequence originates from an adult in good health. The material was peripheral blood, obtained on day 0 of AZD1222 vaccination. The CDR3 DNA sequence: TGTGCCAGCAGTCCCCTAGGCAGGGGAGCCTCATACGAGCAGTACTTC. As protein: CASSPLGRGASYEQYF. The full variable domain, with the rest looked up from reference TRBV7-9 and TRBJ2-7, is DTGVSQNPRHKITKRGQNVTFRCDPISEHNRLYWYRQTLGQGPEFLTYFQNEAQLEKSRLLSDRFSAERPKGSFSTLEIQRTEQGDSAMYLCASSPLGRGASYEQYFGPGTRLTVT.